What follows are 9 T cell receptor beta chains derived from one specimen sequenced in a study of neurological immune-mediated disorders (dated by TCRdb to between 2018 and 2021). Libraries were built with 5' RACE. Sequencing instrument: Illumina HiSeq 2500. The public reads were reprocessed in TCRdb via fastp at Q25 and MiXCR, keeping in-frame beta chains. Each entry merges the rows of one CDR3 protein and shows their most common DNA and genes. In this sample the table shows about 120,000 distinct CDR3 sequences, roughly 3.2% of which occur a single time. In total, the top ten clones hold about 1.2% of the sample. Sequenced material: PBMCs. These receptors came from a woman aged 25 to 39 with multiple sclerosis.

This clonotype showed up many times. The V gene is TRBV5-1, the J gene TRBJ2-3, with D uncertain. From germline, CDR1 is SGHRS and CDR2 YFSETQ. Deletions cut 4 bases from V and 3 bases from J, with 9 bases between. The CDR3 sequence is 13 residues long. In nucleotides, the CDR3 is TGCGCCAGCAGCCTCGGATCGACAGATACGCAGTATTTT. Translated: CASSLGSTDTQYF. Combining the CDR3 with reference TRBV5-1 and TRBJ2-3 gives the whole variable domain KAGVTQTPRYLIKTRGQQVTLSCSPISGHRSVSWYQQTPGQGLQFLFEYFSETQRNKGNFPGRFSGRQFSNSRSEMNVSTLELGDSALYLCASSLGSTDTQYFGPGTRLTVL.

This clonotype was seen ten or more times. The chain links TRBV20-1 to TRBJ2-5; D possibly corresponds to TRBD2 (7 bases). CDR3 size: 13 residues. Germline assignment: CDR1 DFQATT and CDR2 SNEGSKA (reference sequence). Trimming took 5 bases from V and 6 from J, leaving 16 bases between them. For the CDR3, the DNA is TGCAGTGCTGGGAGGGGGGGCGCGAAGACCCAGTACTTC. Amino acids: CSAGRGGAKTQYF.

The rearrangement links TRBV5-1 to TRBJ2-5; D tentatively fits TRBD1 or TRBD2 (5 bases each). This CDR3 has 14 residues. The V gene lost 0 bases and the J gene lost 1 base, with 7 bases spanning the gap. CDR1 SGHRS and CDR2 YFSETQ come from the germline V gene. The CDR3 bases are TGCGCCAGCAGCTTGGGGGACGGCCAAGAGACCCAGTACTTC. Translation: CASSLGDGQETQYF.

This clonotype was counted ten times or more. V usage is TRBV20-1 and J usage is TRBJ1-2; the D is unclear. CDR1 and CDR2 (germline): DFQATT, SNEGSKA (reference sequence). Trimming stripped 3 bases from V and 4 bases from J, with 12 bases between. CDR3 length: 13 residues. CDR3 region: CSASEGFSYGYTF. DNA for the CDR3: TGCAGTGCTAGTGAAGGGTTTAGCTATGGCTACACCTTC.

The V call is TRBV5-1, the J call TRBJ2-7; a weak D match, TRBD2 (7 bases). The germline CDR1 and CDR2 sequences are SGHRS and YFSETQ. The ends were cut back, 3 bases at V and 5 bases at J, with 12 bases in the middle. This CDR3 has 13 amino acids. CDR3 coding DNA: TGCGCCAGCAGCTGGGGGGGCCTAGACGAGCAGTACTTC. Its protein is CASSWGGLDEQYF.

This clonotype was found many times. The rearrangement links TRBV5-6 to TRBJ2-1, with TRBD2 identical over 11 bases. Losses at the gene ends were 0 bases for V and 9 bases for J; bases not matched to a gene: 5. The CDR3 contains 15 residues. Germline V lookup: CDR1 SGHDT, CDR2 YYEEEE. CDR3: CASSLGSGGEGEQFF. DNA of the CDR3: TGTGCCAGCAGCTTGGGTAGCGGGGGGGAAGGTGAGCAGTTCTTC.

The chain combines TRBV30 with TRBJ2-5; possible D gene TRBD1, 5 bases. This CDR3 spans 12 amino acids. V was clipped by 0 bases and J by 3 bases, with 5 bases between them. Germline lookup yields CDR1 GTSNPN and CDR2 SVGIG (reference sequence). The CDR3 DNA follows: TGTGCCTGGAGTGTAGGGGAAGAGACCCAGTACTTC. It encodes CAWSVGEETQYF.

This clonotype was counted ten times or more. The chain is built from TRBV12-3 or TRBV12-4 and TRBJ2-1; D unclear. Trimming removed 3 bases from V and 5 bases from J, with 14 bases in between. This CDR3 spans 15 amino acids. CDR3 bases: TGTGCCAGCAGTTTTTGGGCTAACATTCACAATGAGCAGTTCTTC. Its translation: CASSFWANIHNEQFF.

This clonotype was seen at least ten times. The chain recombines TRBV20-1 with TRBJ2-1; no clear D. The V end was cut by 7 bases, the J end by 7 bases, with 14 bases between. The germline gives CDR1 DFQATT, CDR2 SNEGSKA (reference sequence). CDR3 size: 12 residues. The CDR3 DNA is TGCAGTGTTTTCAGCTTCTGGAATGAGCAGTTCTTC. Translation gives CSVFSFWNEQFF.